This TCR beta chain derives from a study of blood T cell repertoires in COVID-19. Method: immunoSEQ multiplex PCR; TCRdb's copy keeps in-frame clones and lacks some. The repertoire holds roughly 150,000 clones, with roughly 84% as singletons. Trimming cost V 0 bases and J 4 bases, with 13 bases left between them. The CDR3 is made up of 15 amino acids. CDR1 MNHNS and CDR2 SASEGT come from the germline V gene. The origin of this receptor is a woman aged 45-65 years with acute or convalescent COVID-19. Sequencing was performed on peripheral blood. The chain is built from TRBV6-1 and TRBJ2-7, with D possibly being TRBD1 (5 bases). The CDR3 protein is CASSEAQGVFYEQYF. The CDR3 region has the DNA TGTGCCAGCAGTGAAGCGCAGGGTGTGTTTTACGAGCAGTACTTC.